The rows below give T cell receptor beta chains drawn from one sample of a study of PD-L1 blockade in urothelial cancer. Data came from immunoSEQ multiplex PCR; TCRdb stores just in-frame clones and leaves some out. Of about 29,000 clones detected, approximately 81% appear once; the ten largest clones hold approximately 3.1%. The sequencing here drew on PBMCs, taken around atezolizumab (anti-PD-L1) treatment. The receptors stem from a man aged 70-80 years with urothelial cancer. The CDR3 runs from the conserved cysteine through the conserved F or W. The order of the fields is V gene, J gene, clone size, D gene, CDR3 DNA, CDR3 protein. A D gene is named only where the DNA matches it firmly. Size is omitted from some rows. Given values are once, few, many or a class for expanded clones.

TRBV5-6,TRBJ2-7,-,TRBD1,TGTGCCAGCAGCCATCGACAGGGGCCCACCTACGAGCAGTACTTC,CASSHRQGPTYEQYF
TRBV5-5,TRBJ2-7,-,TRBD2,TGTGCCAGCAGCTTGGGGCCGGGAGGGGAGCAGTACTTC,CASSLGPGGEQYF
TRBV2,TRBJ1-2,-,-,TGTGCCAGCAGTGATGCAGGGGAGGGCTACACCTTC,CASSDAGEGYTF
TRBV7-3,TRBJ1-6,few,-,TGTGCCAGCAGCTTAGGGTCCCGCGGGGGTAATTCACCCCTCCACTTT,CASSLGSRGGNSPLHF
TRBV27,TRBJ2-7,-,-,TGTGCCAGCAGGTATTCTTCGGGTGAGCAGTACTTC,CASRYSSGEQYF
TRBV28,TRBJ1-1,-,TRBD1,TGTGCCAGCCCTCGAGGGACAGGGGGAGACACTGAAGCTTTCTTT,CASPRGTGGDTEAFF
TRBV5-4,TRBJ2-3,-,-,TGTGCCAGCAGCCGGGACTCAGATACGCAGTATTTT,CASSRDSDTQYF
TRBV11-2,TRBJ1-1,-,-,TGTGCCAGCAGCTATAGTAGGGGCGTGATACACACTGAAGCTTTCTTT,CASSYSRGVIHTEAFF
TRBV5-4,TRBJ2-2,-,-,TGTGCCAGCAGCTTGTCGGCCGGGGAGCTGTTTTTT,CASSLSAGELFF
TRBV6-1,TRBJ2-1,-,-,TGTGCCAGCAGTGACCTGAGGAATGAGCAGTTCTTC,CASSDLRNEQFF
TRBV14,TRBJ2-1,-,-,TGTGCCAGCAGCTCCAGAATCGGGTCTGATGAGCAGTTCTTC,CASSSRIGSDEQFF
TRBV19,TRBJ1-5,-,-,TGTGCAGTAGGGGGTAATCAGCCCCAGCATTTT,CAVGGNQPQHF
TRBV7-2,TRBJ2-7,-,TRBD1,TGTGCCAGCAGCTTAGTCGGGACAGGGAGCTCCTACGAGCAGTACTTC,CASSLVGTGSSYEQYF
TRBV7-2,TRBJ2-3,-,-,TGTGCCAGCAGCTTAGGAGCAGATACGCAGTATTTT,CASSLGADTQYF
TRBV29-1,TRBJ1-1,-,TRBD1,TGCAGCGCCCACAGGGGGAACACTGAAGCTTTCTTT,CSAHRGNTEAFF
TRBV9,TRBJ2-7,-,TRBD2,TGTGCCAGCAGCGCCTCGGGGGGACCCCTCTACGAGCAGTACTTC,CASSASGGPLYEQYF
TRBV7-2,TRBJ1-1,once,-,TGTGCCAGCAGCGGGACTCGGGGGGGAGGGAACACTGAAGCTTTCTTT,CASSGTRGGGNTEAFF
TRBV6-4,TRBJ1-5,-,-,TGTGCCAGCAGTGCAGTCCCCCGGGACTGGGAAGTTGGTCAGCCCCAGCATTTT,CASSAVPRDWEVGQPQHF
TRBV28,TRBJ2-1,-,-,TGTGCCAGCATCTCCTGGGGGCGCGGGAGTAATGAGCAGTTCTTC,CASISWGRGSNEQFF
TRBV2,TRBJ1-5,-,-,TGTGCCAGCAGTTCACAGGGATTTAGCAATCAGCCCCAGCATTTT,CASSSQGFSNQPQHF
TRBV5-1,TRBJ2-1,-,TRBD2,TGCGCCAGCAGCTTGGGACTAGCGGGAGTCTATGAGCAGTTCTTC,CASSLGLAGVYEQFF
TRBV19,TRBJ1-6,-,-,TGTGCCAGTAGTCAGGGTTGGAGATCACCCCTCCACTTT,CASSQGWRSPLHF
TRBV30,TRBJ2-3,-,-,TGTGCCGGGGACACTACAACGCAGTATTTT,CAGDTTTQYF
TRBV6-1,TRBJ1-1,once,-,TGTGCCAGCAGCAAACAGGGCACCCGCGCTGAAGCTTTCTTT,CASSKQGTRAEAFF
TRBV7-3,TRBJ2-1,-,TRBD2,TGTGCCAGCAGCTTCGGGACTAGCCAATACAATGAGCAGTTCTTC,CASSFGTSQYNEQFF
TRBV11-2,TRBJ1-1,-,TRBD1,TGTGCCAGCAGCTTCTCCTACAGGGGGCGCTTGAACACTGAAGCTTTCTTT,CASSFSYRGRLNTEAFF
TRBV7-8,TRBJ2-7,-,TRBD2,TGTGCCAGCAGCTTATCGATTTATCGGACTAGCGGGCGCGATCCCGAGCAGTACTTC,CASSLSIYRTSGRDPEQYF
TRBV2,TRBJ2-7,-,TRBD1,TGTGCCAGTGTACAGGGGGTCCTCTCCTACGAGCAGTACTTC,CASVQGVLSYEQYF